These 11 T cell receptor beta chains came from one sample sequenced in a study of Ad26.COV2.S vaccination and SARS-CoV-2 variants. Treatment defined: around 19 received Ad26.COV2.S at low or high dose, single or two shots; about five received placebo; per-sample allocation not given. Sample collection was performed on day 63 after the first vaccine or placebo injection. The repertoire was sequenced with immunoSEQ multiplex PCR; TCRdb's copy has only in-frame clones and lacks some. This repertoire shows about 380,000 clones, about four fifths found once; its top ten account for more than 7%. The specimen comprised peripheral blood, sampled in a trial of Ad26.COV2.S vaccine versus placebo. These receptors were taken from a person between 18 and 65 years old who received the Ad26.COV2.S COVID-19 vaccine or a placebo.

V usage is TRBV5-4 and J usage is TRBJ2-3; 7 nucleotides agree with TRBD2. Germline CDR1 is SGHNT and CDR2 is YYREEE (reference sequence). The CDR3 is made up of 16 amino acids. V gave up 0 bases and J gave up 3 bases; unmatched junction bases: 7. The CDR3 DNA follows: TGTGCCAGCAGCTTGGGGGCTAGCGGAGGTACAGATACGCAGTATTTT. It encodes CASSLGASGGTDTQYF.

Regarding this clone: This CDR3 is also generated by other DNA sequences in the sample. The V call is TRBV9, the J call TRBJ2-5, with D perhaps TRBD2 (6 bases). The CDR3 loop spans 14 amino acids. The V gene's germline CDR1 is SGDLS and CDR2 YYNGEE. Trimming stripped 1 base from V and 5 bases from J, with 12 bases between. Here the CDR3 DNA reads TGTGCCAGCAGCGTACTGGGAGGCGGGGAGACCCAGTACTTC. This translates into CASSVLGGGETQYF.

The chain has TRBV6-5 and TRBJ1-1; possible D gene TRBD1, 6 bases. The CDR3 covers 13 residues. Germline CDR1 and CDR2: MNHEY and SVGAGI. The germline V and J ends were trimmed by 4 bases and 3 bases, with 9 bases remaining between them. The CDR3 loop is CASSSEGDTEAFF. The CDR3 DNA is TGTGCCAGCAGTTCGGAGGGGGACACTGAAGCTTTCTTT.

CDR3 bases: TGCGCCAGCAGCCCGTCCATTTCCTACGAGCAGTACTTC. Its translation is CASSPSISYEQYF. J is TRBJ2-7 and V is TRBV4-1; the D is unclear. The CDR3 runs to 13 residues. V lost 4 bases, J lost 1 base, and 8 bases lay in between. Per germline, CDR1 MGHRA and CDR2 YSYEKL.

The genes are TRBV5-4 and TRBJ2-1; 11 bases align to TRBD2. Looked up from germline, CDR1 is SGHNT and CDR2 is YYREEE (reference sequence). The CDR3 sequence is 15 residues long. Unmatched junction bases numbered 5, after V lost 4 bases and J lost 5 bases. The CDR3 region is CASSRGTSGHNEQFF. CDR3 bases: TGTGCCAGCAGCCGAGGGACTAGCGGTCACAATGAGCAGTTCTTC.

This clone has just a few counts. V usage is TRBV7-9 and J usage is TRBJ2-7, with D possibly matching TRBD1 (6 bases). Germline assignment: CDR1 SEHNR and CDR2 FQNEAQ (reference sequence). V shed 8 bases and J shed 4 bases, with 21 bases lying between them. This CDR3 has 15 amino acids. The DNA for the CDR3 is TGTGCCAGCCAGGGCACCGGGACAAGACCTTACGAGCAGTACTTC. It is translated as CASQGTGTRPYEQYF.

Regarding this clone: Germline is not matched at one junction end, which may reflect a read error. The chain uses TRBV12-3 or TRBV12-4 and TRBJ1-1; D call uncertain. This CDR3 has 13 residues. As DNA, the CDR3 is TGTGCCAGCAGTTTAATTGAGACCGCGAGTGTGAGGTTT. Its translation is CASSLIETASVRF.

This chain uses TRBV28 with TRBJ1-5, with no clear D. The V end was cut by 6 bases, the J end by 6 bases, with 6 bases between. The CDR3 has 11 residues. From germline, CDR1 is MDHEN and CDR2 SYDVKM. The CDR3 coding sequence is TGTGCCAGCAGCCCGGGTCAGCCCCAGCATTTT. Translation: CASSPGQPQHF.

The gene calls are TRBV13 and TRBJ1-6; 7 nucleotides line up with TRBD1. The CDR3 extends over 14 amino acids. Per germline, CDR1 PRHDT and CDR2 FYEKMQ (reference sequence). V lost 2 bases to trimming and J lost 8 bases; unmatched junction nucleotides: 3. CDR3 loop: CASSLQGVYSPLHF. The CDR3 DNA reads as TGTGCCAGCAGCTTACAGGGGGTATATTCACCCCTCCACTTT. The entire variable domain, with the rest obtained from reference TRBV13 and TRBJ1-6, is as follows: AAGVIQSPRHLIKEKRETATLKCYPIPRHDTVYWYQQGPGQDPQFLISFYEKMQSDKGSIPDRFSAQQFSDYHSELNMSSLELGDSALYFCASSLQGVYSPLHFGNGTRLTVT.

The chain links TRBV5-4 to TRBJ1-2, with 8 bases matching TRBD1. Germline trimming cut 0 bases from V and 3 bases from J; bases unmatched to any gene: 4. This CDR3 spans 15 amino acids. Germline V lookup: CDR1 SGHNT, CDR2 YYREEE (reference sequence). The CDR3, as DNA: TGTGCCAGCAGCTTGGTTGGGACAGGCGACTATGGCTACACCTTC. Protein: CASSLVGTGDYGYTF.

The chain links TRBV4-1 to TRBJ2-2; TRBD1 aligns across 7 bases. The V and J ends lost 5 bases and 6 bases, in that order; junction bases with no gene match: 6. There are 14 residues in the CDR3. Germline V gene data show CDR1 as MGHRA and CDR2 as YSYEKL. CDR3 DNA sequence: TGCGCCAGCAGCTATACAGGGGCCCCCGGGGAGCTGTTTTTT. Protein product: CASSYTGAPGELFF.